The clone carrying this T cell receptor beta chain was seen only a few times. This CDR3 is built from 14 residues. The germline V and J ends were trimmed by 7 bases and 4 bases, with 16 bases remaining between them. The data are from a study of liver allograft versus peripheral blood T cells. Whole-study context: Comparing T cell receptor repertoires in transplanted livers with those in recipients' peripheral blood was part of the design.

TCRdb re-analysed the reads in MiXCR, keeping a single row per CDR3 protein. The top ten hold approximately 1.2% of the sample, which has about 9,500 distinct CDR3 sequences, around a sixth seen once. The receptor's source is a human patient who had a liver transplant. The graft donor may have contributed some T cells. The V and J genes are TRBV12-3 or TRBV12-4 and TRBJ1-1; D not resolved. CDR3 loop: CASKRTTGFTEAFF. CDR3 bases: TGTGCCAGCAAAAGGACGACGGGGTTCACTGAAGCTTTCTTT.